This record looks at one TCR beta chain sequence and its context. Antigen unknown. The sample comes from a study of T cell repertoires in cytomegalovirus infection. The overall study: Recently identified HLA-C-restricted CMV epitopes and well-studied HLA-B-restricted CMV epitopes were used by the study. It was the public TCR beta signatures that indicated both CMV infection and matching HLA type. General study points: CMV-specific TCR beta clonotypes restricted by HLA-C dominated the ex vivo response.

CDR1 and CDR2 (germline): MNHEY, SVGEGT. The CDR3 is 14 residues long. V lost 4 bases to trimming and J lost 3 bases, with 12 bases between them. One entry per CDR3 protein results from TCRdb running MiXCR on the reads. Here the sample spans 550,000 to 850,000 distinct CDR3 sequences, 30% to 35% being singletons. V is TRBV6-2 or TRBV6-3 and J is TRBJ1-2; D is possibly TRBD1 (5 bases). The sequencing here drew on cultured PBMCs, taken from culture after CMV antigen stimulation. The sequence was obtained from a human donor in good health (CMV status not recorded). Some clones in this sample may be carry-over from other donors' samples. The CDR3 loop reads CASSWSGLYYGYTF. The CDR3 region has the DNA TGTGCCAGCAGTTGGTCGGGGCTGTACTATGGCTACACCTTC.